This record covers a single TCR beta chain. Germline-derived CDR1 and CDR2 are LGHDT and YNNKEL (reference sequence). This CDR3 is 15 amino acids long. Deletions cut 0 bases from V and 7 bases from J, with 15 bases between. The sample is drawn from a study of blood T cell repertoires in COVID-19. Study context: COVID-19 samples collected from the United States, Italy and Spain covered acute and convalescent phases. T cells, B-cell-depleted T cells, or PBMCs supplied cDNA or gDNA.

Under the authors' procedure: Researchers report that nucleated cell counts were estimated from reference gene primer amplification. The method was immunoSEQ multiplex PCR; TCRdb's version includes in-frame clones alone and lacks a portion of them. The DNA was the basis for D and trimming; V, J and clone size are from that table. The sample has fewer than 90,000 clones; over 65% are singletons. This sequence joins TRBV3-1 (or the pseudogene TRBV3-2) and TRBJ2-5; D unclear. The sequencing sample was made of peripheral blood. This TCR came from a human donor in a cohort sampled during active COVID-19. The CDR3 sequence: CASSQDSGAPRTQYF. DNA for the CDR3: TGTGCCAGCAGCCAAGATTCCGGAGCGCCGCGGACCCAGTACTTC.